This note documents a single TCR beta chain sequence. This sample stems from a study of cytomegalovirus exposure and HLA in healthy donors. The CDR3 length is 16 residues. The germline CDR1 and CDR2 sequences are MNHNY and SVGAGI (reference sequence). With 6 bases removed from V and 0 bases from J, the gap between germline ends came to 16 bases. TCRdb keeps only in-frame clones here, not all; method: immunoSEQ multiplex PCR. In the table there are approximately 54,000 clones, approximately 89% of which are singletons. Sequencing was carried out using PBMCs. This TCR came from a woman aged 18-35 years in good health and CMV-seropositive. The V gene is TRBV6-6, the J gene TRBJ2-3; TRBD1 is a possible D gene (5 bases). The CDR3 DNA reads TGTGCCAGCAGGAGTCCGAGACAGCAGAGCACAGATACGCAGTATTTT. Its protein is CASRSPRQQSTDTQYF.